What follows are 29 T cell receptor beta chains derived from one specimen sequenced in a study of blood T cell repertoires in COVID-19. Clones were sequenced by immunoSEQ multiplex PCR, and TCRdb holds only the in-frame ones, with some missing. The sample lists about 120,000 clones; less than 90% were seen once. The sample taken for sequencing was peripheral blood. These receptors all come from a man in his sixties or seventies who had recovered from COVID-19.

The chain couples TRBV4-3 to TRBJ2-1; 7 bases map to TRBD2. CDR3 size: 15 residues. CDR1 and CDR2 from the germline V gene are LGHNA and YSLEER. Unmatched junction bases numbered 5, after V lost 4 bases and J lost 2 bases. The DNA of the CDR3 is TGCGCCAGCAGCCGCGGACTAGGGCCCTACAATGAGCAGTTCTTC. Residues: CASSRGLGPYNEQFF.

The chain combines TRBV9 with TRBJ1-1, with a weak D call TRBD1 (5 bases). The CDR3 has 14 residues. Germline CDR1 and CDR2: SGDLS and YYNGEE. V was shortened by 3 bases and J by 2 bases, with 11 bases between the two germline ends. DNA of the CDR3: TGTGCCAGCAGCGGCGGGGGATTAAACACTGAAGCTTTCTTT. It codes for CASSGGGLNTEAFF. Based on the CDR3 plus reference TRBV9 and TRBJ1-1, the full variable domain is DSGVTQTPKHLITATGQRVTLRCSPRSGDLSVYWYQQSLDQGLQFLIQYYNGEERAKGNILERFSAQQFPDLHSELNLSSLELGDSALYFCASSGGGLNTEAFFGQGTRLTVV.

This clone was seen more than once but under ten times. The rearrangement joins TRBV5-1 to TRBJ1-3; D unclear. Trimming removed 4 bases at V and 3 bases at J, with 11 bases between. This CDR3 contains 14 residues. CDR1 is SGHRS and CDR2 is YFSETQ in the germline V gene. The CDR3 DNA reads as TGCGCCAGCAGCCCTGGCGGGGTTGGAAACACCATATATTTT. This encodes CASSPGGVGNTIYF.

This clone was detected only once. J is TRBJ2-7 and V is TRBV28; 11 bases are shared with TRBD1. CDR3 length equals 14 residues. Germline CDR1 is MDHEN and CDR2 is SYDVKM. Trimming removed 3 bases from V and 6 bases from J; junction bases left unmatched: 4. CDR3 amino acids: CASSFRDRGSEQYF. CDR3 in DNA: TGTGCCAGCAGTTTTAGGGACAGGGGGAGCGAGCAGTACTTC.

The chain links TRBV3-1 (or the pseudogene TRBV3-2) to TRBJ2-7; possibly TRBD2 for D (6 bases). V was pared by 4 bases and J by 11 bases, with 12 bases between. CDR3 size: 11 residues. Germline V lookup: CDR1 LGHDT, CDR2 YNNKEL (reference sequence). CDR3: CASSPGLLKYF. The CDR3 DNA is TGTGCCAGCAGCCCAGGACTACTCAAGTACTTC.

The chain links TRBV27 to TRBJ2-3, with 7 bases lining up with TRBD1. There are 14 residues in the CDR3. The germline CDR1 and CDR2 sequences are MNHEY and SMNVEV (reference sequence). V lost 0 bases and J lost 11; bases outside the gene matches: 8. For the CDR3, the DNA is TGTGCCAGCAGTTTATCGGGCGGTGGGGACAGGCAGTATTTT. It is translated as CASSLSGGGDRQYF.

The chain has TRBV7-8 and TRBJ2-1, with TRBD2 as a possible D gene (6 bases). Trimming left V 7 bases short and J 3 bases short, with 22 bases between. Germline V CDR1 and CDR2: SGHVS, FQNEAQ. This CDR3 spans 17 amino acids. The CDR3 is CASTRRGHQRFYNEQFF. The CDR3 DNA is TGTGCCAGCACCCGGCGGGGCCACCAACGGTTCTACAATGAGCAGTTCTTC.

This sequence joins TRBV5-4 and TRBJ2-7; 8 bases are shared with TRBD1. The germline V gene has CDR1 SGHNT and CDR2 YYREEE (reference sequence). The CDR3 runs 15 residues. The V and J ends lost 4 bases and 3 bases, in that order; junction bases with no gene match: 9. CDR3 residues: CASSRGQGGIYEQYF. Here the CDR3 DNA reads TGTGCCAGCAGCCGAGGACAGGGTGGAATCTACGAGCAGTACTTC. Full variable domain (remainder filled in from reference TRBV5-4 and TRBJ2-7): ETGVTQSPTHLIKTRGQQVTLRCSSQSGHNTVSWYQQALGQGPQFIFQYYREEENGRGNFPPRFSGLQFPNYSSELNVNALELDDSALYLCASSRGQGGIYEQYFGPGTRLTVT.

The rearrangement links TRBV4-1 to TRBJ1-2; D gene unclear. The length of the CDR3 is 15 residues. V lost 2 bases, J lost 5 bases, and 15 bases lay in between. The germline CDR1 and CDR2 sequences are MGHRA and YSYEKL. DNA of the CDR3: TGCGCCAGCAGCCAACTGACTAAAGGGTCTTATGGCTACACCTTC. This translates into CASSQLTKGSYGYTF.

The genes are TRBV28 and TRBJ2-2; D gene unclear. Trimming cost V 5 bases and J 3 bases, with 4 bases left between them. CDR3 length: 12 residues. Per the germline V gene, CDR1 is MDHEN and CDR2 is SYDVKM. CDR3 DNA sequence: TGTGCCAGCAGTCTCCACACCGGGGAGCTGTTTTTT. Translating gives CASSLHTGELFF.

The genes are TRBV19 and TRBJ1-5; 7 positions agree with TRBD1. After removal of 3 bases from V and 7 bases from J, the junction contained 12 bases not matched to a gene. This CDR3 has 16 residues. Germline CDR1 is LNHDA and CDR2 is SQIVND (reference sequence). The CDR3 protein is CASSIWQGDVGQPQHF. The CDR3 DNA sequence: TGTGCCAGTAGTATTTGGCAGGGGGATGTCGGGCAGCCCCAGCATTTT.

The chain recombines TRBV9 with TRBJ2-5, with 7 bases that match TRBD1. V lost 4 bases to trimming and J lost 2 bases; unmatched junction nucleotides: 11. Germline V gene lookup returns CDR1 SGDLS and CDR2 YYNGEE. This CDR3 comprises 16 residues. The CDR3 DNA reads TGTGCCAGCAGCAAACGACAGGGCGGGCCACAAGAGACCCAGTACTTC. Its protein product is CASSKRQGGPQETQYF. Combining the CDR3 with reference TRBV9 and TRBJ2-5 gives the whole variable domain DSGVTQTPKHLITATGQRVTLRCSPRSGDLSVYWYQQSLDQGLQFLIQYYNGEERAKGNILERFSAQQFPDLHSELNLSSLELGDSALYFCASSKRQGGPQETQYFGPGTRLLVL.

This clone occurred a few times. This chain links TRBV29-1 with TRBJ1-5; 8 bases are shared with TRBD1. Germline assignment: CDR1 SQVTM and CDR2 ANQGSEA. V dropped 6 bases and J dropped 5; count of bases not matched to a gene: 6. The CDR3 totals 13 residues. The CDR3 is CSVSDRAYQPQHF. CDR3 sequence (DNA): TGCAGCGTCTCGGACAGGGCCTATCAGCCCCAGCATTTT. Supplemented by reference TRBV29-1 and TRBJ1-5, the full variable domain reads SAVISQKPSRDICQRGTSLTIQCQVDSQVTMMFWYRQQPGQSLTLIATANQGSEATYESGFVIDKFPISRPNLTFSTLTVSNMSPEDSSIYLCSVSDRAYQPQHFGDGTRLSIL.

The J gene is TRBJ1-5, the V gene TRBV4-1; 8 bases match TRBD1. V shed 3 bases, J shed 7 bases, and the junction held 8 bases outside the gene matches. CDR1 MGHRA and CDR2 YSYEKL come from the germline V gene. The CDR3 spans 15 residues. The CDR3 loop reads CASSHRQGSGQPQHF. The CDR3 DNA is TGCGCCAGCAGCCACCGACAGGGGTCGGGACAGCCCCAGCATTTT.

This chain joins TRBV5-1 and TRBJ2-7, with D maybe TRBD1 (5 bases). Germline V gene lookup returns CDR1 SGHRS and CDR2 YFSETQ. CDR3 length: 13 amino acids. The V end lost 0 bases, the J end lost 6 bases, and 10 bases lay between the germline ends. The CDR3 nucleotides read TGCGCCAGCAGCTTGGGGACAAGCATCGAGCAGTACTTC. Its translation is CASSLGTSIEQYF.

The chain combines TRBV7-2 with TRBJ2-4, with D perhaps matching TRBD2 (5 bases). Germline V lookup: CDR1 SGHTA, CDR2 FQGNSA. The V end was cut by 2 bases, the J end by 9 bases, with 14 bases between. This CDR3 comprises 14 residues. The CDR3 nucleotides read TGTGCCAGCAGCTTAAGGTCGGGGTCAGGCATTCAGTACTTC. It yields the protein CASSLRSGSGIQYF.

The chain combines TRBV6-5 with TRBJ2-1, with 9 positions matching TRBD1. The CDR3 is 14 residues long. V lost 7 bases and J lost 3; bases outside the gene matches: 4. Germline values: CDR1 MNHEY, CDR2 SVGAGI. This CDR3 reads CASNGQGSYNEQFF. CDR3 sequence (DNA): TGTGCCAGCAACGGACAGGGGAGCTACAATGAGCAGTTCTTC.

The rearrangement uses TRBV2 and TRBJ1-2; TRBD1 is a possible D gene (6 bases). CDR1 is SNHLY, CDR2 FYNNEI, per germline. Trimming pared 7 bases from V and 4 bases from J, leaving 16 bases between. The CDR3 consists of 14 residues. The CDR3 is CASTYLGQSYGYTF. The DNA of the CDR3 is TGTGCCAGCACCTACCTAGGACAGAGCTATGGCTACACCTTC.

This clone was recorded once. V and J are TRBV4-2 and TRBJ2-7, with TRBD2 matching 7 bases. V lost 4 bases to trimming and J lost 2 bases; unmatched junction nucleotides: 2. The CDR3 totals 13 residues. Germline V gene lookup returns CDR1 LGHNA and CDR2 YNFKEQ. Written as DNA, the CDR3 is TGTGCCAGCAGCCGAGGGAGGGCCTACGAGCAGTACTTC. Amino acid sequence: CASSRGRAYEQYF.

About this clone itself: One junction end does not reproduce the germline sequence, and a read error may be involved. V and J are TRBV18 and TRBJ1-1; D uncertain. The CDR3 consists of 12 residues. Per the germline V gene, CDR1 is KGHSH and CDR2 is LQKENI. CDR3 sequence reads: CASTPGVDEAFF. The CDR3 DNA reads as TGTGCCAGCACACCCGGGGTGGATGAAGCTTTCTTT. The complete variable domain, with remaining parts taken from reference TRBV18 and TRBJ1-1, reads NAGVMQNPRHLVRRRGQEARLRCSPMKGHSHVYWYRQLPEEGLKFMVYLQKENIIDESGMPKERFSAEFPKEGPSILRIQQVVRGDSAAYFCASTPGVDEAFFGQGTRLTVV.

This chain connects TRBV7-8 to TRBJ1-5; D remains unclear. This CDR3 has 14 amino acids. Germline loops: CDR1 SGHVS, CDR2 FQNEAQ. Trimming removed 2 bases at V and 5 bases at J, with 10 bases between. The CDR3 bases are TGTGCCAGCAGCTTAATACACGGGTATCAGCCCCAGCATTTT. This encodes CASSLIHGYQPQHF. Combining the CDR3 with reference TRBV7-8 and TRBJ1-5 gives the whole variable domain GAGVSQSPRYKVAKRGQDVALRCDPISGHVSLFWYQQALGQGPEFLTYFQNEAQLDKSGLPSDRFFAERPEGSVSTLKIQRTQQEDSAVYLCASSLIHGYQPQHFGDGTRLSIL.

The chain carries TRBV29-1 and TRBJ2-7; D is ambiguous. The germline V and J ends were trimmed by 1 base and 1 base, with 14 bases remaining between them. This CDR3 has 15 residues. Germline assignment: CDR1 SQVTM and CDR2 ANQGSEA. The CDR3 spells CSVEGSSPGSYEQYF. The CDR3, as DNA: TGCAGCGTTGAAGGCTCTTCGCCAGGATCCTACGAGCAGTACTTC.

The rearrangement uses TRBV5-1 and TRBJ1-4, with TRBD1 matching 9 bases. Germline V gives CDR1 SGHRS, CDR2 YFSETQ. With V trimmed by 3 bases and J by 7 bases, 19 bases remained unmatched. CDR3 length: 19 residues. The CDR3 DNA reads as TGCGCCAGCAGCTCCACTGAACTCTCACAGGGGGCGGCTGGTGAAAAACTGTTTTTT. It translates to CASSSTELSQGAAGEKLFF.

The rearrangement uses TRBV2 and TRBJ1-1; perhaps TRBD1 as D (5 bases). In germline, CDR1 is SNHLY, CDR2 FYNNEI. This CDR3 contains 15 residues. The V end lost 5 bases, the J end lost 5 bases, and 18 bases lay between the germline ends. Written as DNA, the CDR3 is TGTGCCAGCAGTTACGGGGGTCCCGGTGAGACTGAAGCTTTCTTT. Its translation is CASSYGGPGETEAFF.

The rearrangement uses TRBV5-6 and TRBJ1-5; D gene uncertain. V lost 2 bases and J 2 bases, leaving 14 bases between the germline ends. The CDR3 covers 16 residues. CDR1 and CDR2 from the germline V gene are SGHDT and YYEEEE. The CDR3 here is CASSFGTWTGNQPQHF. The CDR3 region has the DNA TGTGCCAGCAGCTTTGGAACTTGGACTGGCAATCAGCCCCAGCATTTT.

This chain joins TRBV6-5 and TRBJ2-3; tentative D call: TRBD1 (5 bases). V lost 6 bases and J 4 bases, leaving 11 bases between the germline ends. CDR3 length: 13 residues. Germline V gives CDR1 MNHEY, CDR2 SVGAGI. CDR3 amino acids: CASRGQGADTQYF. DNA of the CDR3: TGTGCCAGCAGGGGTCAGGGTGCAGATACGCAGTATTTT.

V is TRBV24-1 and J is TRBJ2-5; 7 bases align to TRBD2. J was trimmed by 4 bases and V by 0 bases; bases with no gene match: 7. Germline V gives CDR1 KGHDR, CDR2 SFDVKD. The CDR3 length is 16 residues. CDR3 amino acids: CATSDLPGRGRETQYF. The CDR3 DNA reads as TGTGCCACCAGTGATTTGCCAGGGAGGGGAAGAGAGACCCAGTACTTC.

V usage is TRBV30 and J usage is TRBJ2-1, with a tentative D call TRBD2 (6 bases). The CDR3 totals 14 residues. The germline CDR1 and CDR2 sequences are GTSNPN and SVGIG (reference sequence). Trimming pared 2 bases from V and 7 bases from J, leaving 15 bases between. CDR3 region: CAWSPGVGGNEQFF. The CDR3, as DNA: TGTGCCTGGAGTCCTGGGGTTGGGGGGAATGAGCAGTTCTTC.

The chain uses TRBV4-1 and TRBJ2-7, with 7 bases lining up with TRBD1. V was clipped by 2 bases and J by 3 bases; unmatched bases: 7. CDR1 is MGHRA, CDR2 YSYEKL, per germline. The CDR3 totals 15 residues. For the CDR3, the DNA is TGCGCCAGCAGCCAACCGGGACAGAGTCTCTACGAGCAGTACTTC. Amino acid sequence: CASSQPGQSLYEQYF.